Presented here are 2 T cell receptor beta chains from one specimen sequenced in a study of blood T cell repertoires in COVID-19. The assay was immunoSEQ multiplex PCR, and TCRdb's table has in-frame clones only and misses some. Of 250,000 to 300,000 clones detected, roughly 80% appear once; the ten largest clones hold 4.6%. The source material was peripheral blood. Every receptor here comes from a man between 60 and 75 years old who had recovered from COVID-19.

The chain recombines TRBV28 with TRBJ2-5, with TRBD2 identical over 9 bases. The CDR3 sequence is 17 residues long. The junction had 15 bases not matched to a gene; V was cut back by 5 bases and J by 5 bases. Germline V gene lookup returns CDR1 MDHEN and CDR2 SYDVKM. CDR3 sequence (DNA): TGTGCCAGCAGTCCGACCATTTTCGGGACTAGCCGGGAGACCCAGTACTTC. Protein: CASSPTIFGTSRETQYF.

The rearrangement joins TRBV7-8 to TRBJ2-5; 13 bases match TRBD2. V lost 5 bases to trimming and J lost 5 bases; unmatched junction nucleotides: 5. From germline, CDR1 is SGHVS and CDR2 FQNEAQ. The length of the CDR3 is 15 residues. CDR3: CASSPGLAGHETQYF. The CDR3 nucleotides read TGTGCCAGCAGCCCGGGACTAGCGGGACATGAGACCCAGTACTTC.